This entry lists 20 T cell receptor beta chains sequenced from one sample in a study of blood T cell repertoires in COVID-19. The table came from immunoSEQ multiplex PCR; TCRdb's copy has only in-frame clones and leaves some out. Of 60,000 to 70,000 clones in the sample, 82% were seen once. The sample consisted of peripheral blood. These receptors originate from a man aged 60 to 69 with acute or convalescent COVID-19.

This chain uses TRBV5-4 with TRBJ1-2; 7 nucleotides align to TRBD1. This CDR3 comprises 14 residues. In germline, CDR1 is SGHNT, CDR2 YYREEE (reference sequence). The trim removed 4 bases at V and 4 bases at J, leaving 7 bases unmatched. DNA of the CDR3: TGTGCCAGCAGCCCAAAACGGACAGGCTATGGCTACACCTTC. This sequence encodes CASSPKRTGYGYTF.

V is TRBV2 and J is TRBJ1-1; D might be TRBD1 (6 bases). V shed 6 bases and J shed 1 base, with 9 bases lying between them. The V gene's germline CDR1 is SNHLY and CDR2 FYNNEI. The CDR3 spans 13 residues. The CDR3: CASRGTQNTEAFF. As DNA, the CDR3 is TGTGCCAGCAGGGGGACACAGAACACTGAAGCTTTCTTT.

The chain employs TRBV6-1 and TRBJ1-2; perhaps TRBD1 as D (5 bases). The CDR3 consists of 12 residues. Trimming stripped 3 bases from V and 5 bases from J, with 7 bases between. Germline V lookup: CDR1 MNHNS, CDR2 SASEGT. For the CDR3, the DNA is TGTGCCAGCAGTGACAGGGCATATGGCTACACCTTC. It codes for CASSDRAYGYTF.

V usage is TRBV9 and J usage is TRBJ1-2; TRBD1 aligns across 10 bases. The junction had 4 bases not matched to a gene; V was cut back by 3 bases and J by 2 bases. The length of the CDR3 is 15 residues. Germline lookup yields CDR1 SGDLS and CDR2 YYNGEE. The CDR3 DNA reads TGTGCCAGCAGCGCCACGGGACAGGGGAACTATGGCTACACCTTC. It is translated as CASSATGQGNYGYTF.

The gene calls are TRBV10-2 and TRBJ2-7; no clear D. The germline V gene has CDR1 WSHSY and CDR2 SAAADI. V dropped 5 bases and J dropped 3 bases, with 8 bases sitting between them. The CDR3 is made up of 12 amino acids. Here the CDR3 DNA reads TGCGCCAGCAGTAAAGCTGGCTACGAGCAGTACTTC. Translated, it gives CASSKAGYEQYF.

This sequence joins TRBV10-1 and TRBJ1-1; TRBD1 is a possible D gene (6 bases). The CDR3 is 14 residues long. From germline, CDR1 is WNHNN and CDR2 SYGVQD (reference sequence). V lost 0 bases and J lost 7, with 12 bases in between. The DNA for the CDR3 is TGCGCCAGCAGTGAGTCTGTAGGGGGTGATGAAGCTTTCTTT. This encodes CASSESVGGDEAFF.

This clone was observed at least ten times. V and J are TRBV6-5 and TRBJ1-5; D might be TRBD1 (5 bases). V was trimmed by 6 bases and J by 1 base, leaving 10 bases between them. This CDR3 comprises 14 residues. Germline V CDR1 and CDR2: MNHEY, SVGAGI. CDR3 sequence (DNA): TGTGCCAGCAGGTCAGGGAACAGCAATCAGCCCCAGCATTTT. Protein product: CASRSGNSNQPQHF.

The chain recombines TRBV19 with TRBJ1-4; 7 positions agree with TRBD1. The CDR3 runs to 13 residues. V shed 7 bases, J shed 8 bases, and the junction held 7 bases outside the gene matches. CDR1 is LNHDA and CDR2 is SQIVND in the germline V gene (reference sequence). DNA for the CDR3: TGTGCCAGTAATACAGCCAGGGGGGAAAAACTGTTTTTT. It specifies CASNTARGEKLFF.

The J gene is TRBJ1-2, the V gene TRBV20-1, with TRBD1 identical over 8 bases. Trimming cost V 3 bases and J 3 bases; bases outside gene matches: 3. Germline loops: CDR1 DFQATT, CDR2 SNEGSKA (reference sequence). The CDR3 is 13 amino acids. Here the CDR3 reads CSASDRGYYGYTF. In DNA form, the CDR3 reads TGCAGTGCTAGTGACAGGGGCTACTATGGCTACACCTTC.

CDR3 sequence reads: CASSSFGGTIYF. CDR3 nucleotides: TGTGCCAGCAGCTCCTTTGGAGGGACCATATATTTT. This chain uses TRBV11-3 with TRBJ1-3, with unresolved D. V was shortened by 4 bases and J by 10 bases, with 11 bases between the two germline ends. Per germline, CDR1 SGHNT and CDR2 YENEEA. The CDR3 totals 12 residues.

This chain uses TRBV25-1 with TRBJ1-1; no firm D call. Trimming shortened V by 4 bases and J by 2 bases, and 8 bases separated the two germline ends. Germline-derived CDR1 and CDR2 are MGHDK and SYGVNS. The CDR3 runs to 13 residues. The CDR3 DNA reads TGTGCCAGCAGTGGAGGAATTAACACTGAAGCTTTCTTT. Translated: CASSGGINTEAFF.

The chain couples TRBV7-2 to TRBJ1-5; unclear D gene. This CDR3 has 14 amino acids. Germline CDR1 and CDR2: SGHTA and FQGNSA. V was trimmed by 5 bases and J by 2 bases, leaving 10 bases between them. CDR3 sequence (DNA): TGTGCCAGCAGCCTCAGGCCCGGCAATCAGCCCCAGCATTTT. Its protein product is CASSLRPGNQPQHF.

The V call is TRBV30, the J call TRBJ1-4; tentatively, D is TRBD1 (6 bases). CDR1 and CDR2 (germline): GTSNPN, SVGIG (reference sequence). V was shortened by 2 bases and J by 8 bases, with 15 bases between the two germline ends. This CDR3 has 14 amino acids. The CDR3 sequence: CAWSITRTVEKLFF. CDR3 nucleotides: TGTGCCTGGAGTATTACCCGGACAGTCGAAAAACTGTTTTTT.

The rearrangement uses TRBV5-4 and TRBJ2-5; no reliable D call. The V end lost 4 bases, the J end lost 0 bases, and 10 bases lay between the germline ends. This CDR3 has 14 amino acids. Germline lookup yields CDR1 SGHNT and CDR2 YYREEE (reference sequence). CDR3 loop: CASSIPGNQETQYF. DNA of the CDR3: TGTGCCAGCAGCATACCGGGTAACCAAGAGACCCAGTACTTC.

This clone was counted a single time. This chain connects TRBV9 to TRBJ1-2; TRBD1 matches at 7 bases. The germline V gene has CDR1 SGDLS and CDR2 YYNGEE. V was pared by 6 bases and J by 4 bases, with 9 bases of the junction left unmatched. This CDR3 spans 14 amino acids. CDR3 amino acids: CASTKSGQPYGYTF. The CDR3 region has the DNA TGTGCCAGCACCAAATCGGGACAGCCCTATGGCTACACCTTC. Full variable domain (missing parts from reference TRBV9 and TRBJ1-2): DSGVTQTPKHLITATGQRVTLRCSPRSGDLSVYWYQQSLDQGLQFLIQYYNGEERAKGNILERFSAQQFPDLHSELNLSSLELGDSALYFCASTKSGQPYGYTFGSGTRLTVV.

The chain recombines TRBV5-4 with TRBJ1-1; D is unclear. V was cut by 0 bases and J by 7 bases, with 7 bases left in between. Per germline, CDR1 SGHNT and CDR2 YYREEE (reference sequence). CDR3 length: 12 residues. Written as DNA, the CDR3 is TGTGCCAGCAGCTTGGATGGCTTTGAAGCTTTCTTT. It is translated as CASSLDGFEAFF.

The genes are TRBV20-1 and TRBJ1-5; D ambiguous. Germline CDR1 is DFQATT and CDR2 is SNEGSKA (reference sequence). V lost 3 bases to trimming and J lost 4 bases, with 13 bases between them. The CDR3 is 14 residues long. The CDR3 region is CSASDHGGNQPQHF. For the CDR3, the DNA is TGCAGTGCTAGTGATCACGGCGGGAATCAGCCCCAGCATTTT.

This chain uses TRBV25-1 with TRBJ2-3, with D perhaps TRBD1 (5 bases). CDR3 length: 14 residues. The V end lost 0 bases, the J end lost 3 bases, and 7 bases lay between the germline ends. Germline assignment: CDR1 MGHDK and CDR2 SYGVNS. Here the CDR3 reads CASSEYAGTDTQYF. CDR3 DNA: TGTGCCAGCAGTGAATATGCAGGGACAGATACGCAGTATTTT.

CDR3 coding DNA: TGTGCCAGCAGCGAGGGGACAGGGGTATTTACTGAAGCTTTCTTT. Amino acids: CASSEGTGVFTEAFF. This sequence joins TRBV9 and TRBJ1-1, with 10 positions matching TRBD1. After removal of 3 bases from V and 5 bases from J, the junction contained 7 bases not matched to a gene. The CDR3 loop spans 15 amino acids. The V gene's germline CDR1 is SGDLS and CDR2 YYNGEE.

This chain connects TRBV4-1 to TRBJ1-1; TRBD1 agrees at 7 bases. V lost 4 bases to trimming and J lost 1 base; unmatched junction nucleotides: 9. CDR3 size: 16 residues. Germline values: CDR1 MGHRA, CDR2 YSYEKL. This CDR3 is CASSRKAGTANTEAFF. Here the CDR3 DNA reads TGCGCCAGCAGCCGGAAGGCCGGGACAGCGAACACTGAAGCTTTCTTT.